The 13 T cell receptor beta chains below all came from one sample that was sequenced in a study of shared T cell receptors in the human thymus. Generated by immunoSEQ multiplex PCR, the TCRdb table keeps only in-frame clones and is missing some. The profile covers about 660,000 clones, with approximately 89% appearing a single time and 0.0094% taken by the ten largest. These data also formed part of another study, on human thymus T cells.

Sequenced input: thymocytes. Source of these receptors: a boy in the first two years of life with a congenital heart defect.

The chain is built from TRBV11-2 and TRBJ2-7, with TRBD2 matching over 11 bases. The CDR3 length is 18 residues. Germline V lookup: CDR1 SGHAT, CDR2 FQNNGV. Trimming took 4 bases from V and 3 from J; bases not matched to a gene: 14. CDR3 region: CASSSNESTSGSSYEQYF. CDR3 DNA sequence: TGTGCCAGCAGCTCTAACGAGAGCACTAGCGGGAGTAGCTACGAGCAGTACTTC.

V usage is TRBV29-1 and J usage is TRBJ2-5, with 9 bases matching TRBD2. CDR1 is SQVTM, CDR2 ANQGSEA, per germline. The V gene end was trimmed by 4 bases and the J gene end by 3 bases; junction bases not matched to a gene: 9. The CDR3 contains 15 residues. CDR3 nucleotides: TGCAGCGTTGCCCCCCTAGCGGGATCCGAAGAGACCCAGTACTTC. The encoded protein is CSVAPLAGSEETQYF.

The J gene is TRBJ2-2, the V gene TRBV7-8, with D hard to call. With 1 base removed from V and 0 bases from J, the gap between germline ends came to 9 bases. Looked up from germline, CDR1 is SGHVS and CDR2 is FQNEAQ. The CDR3 extends over 16 amino acids. The CDR3: CASSLGGPSNTGELFF. The CDR3 DNA reads as TGTGCCAGCAGCTTAGGTGGCCCTTCGAACACCGGGGAGCTGTTTTTT.

This sequence joins TRBV6-6 and TRBJ2-3; D unresolved. The CDR3 extends over 15 amino acids. The germline V and J ends were trimmed by 5 bases and 0 bases, with 12 bases remaining between them. CDR1 and CDR2 (germline): MNHNY, SVGAGI (reference sequence). The CDR3 reads CASSLFYSSTDTQYF. The CDR3 DNA reads as TGTGCCAGCAGTCTATTCTACTCTAGCACAGATACGCAGTATTTT.

The gene calls are TRBV6-5 and TRBJ2-7; 7 bases match TRBD1. Trimming cost V 6 bases and J 3 bases; bases outside gene matches: 5. CDR3 length equals 13 residues. Germline loops: CDR1 MNHEY, CDR2 SVGAGI. In DNA, the CDR3 is TGTGCCAGCAGGACCCGACAGGGCTACGAGCAGTACTTC. Protein sequence: CASRTRQGYEQYF.

The chain combines TRBV28 with TRBJ1-2; weak D call: TRBD1 (5 bases). Germline V CDR1 and CDR2: MDHEN, SYDVKM. The CDR3 covers 19 residues. The V end lost 3 bases, the J end lost 8 bases, and 31 bases lay between the germline ends. The CDR3 loop reads CASSFPGGGTRNQDCGYTF. CDR3 coding DNA: TGTGCCAGCAGTTTCCCCGGGGGGGGGACGCGGAACCAGGACTGCGGCTACACCTTC.

The genes are TRBV4-1 and TRBJ2-3; a possible D gene is TRBD2 (5 bases). The CDR3 runs 16 residues. Trimming removed 3 bases at V and 1 base at J, with 14 bases between. Germline values: CDR1 MGHRA, CDR2 YSYEKL. The CDR3 spells CASSQRLLPRTDTQYF. The CDR3 region has the DNA TGCGCCAGCAGCCAGAGACTACTTCCCCGCACAGATACGCAGTATTTT.

The chain is built from TRBV28 and TRBJ1-3, with TRBD1 matching 8 bases. Per germline, CDR1 MDHEN and CDR2 SYDVKM. The CDR3 spans 18 residues. The J segment lost 9 bases and the V segment lost 4 bases, leaving 20 bases of the junction unmatched. The CDR3 DNA reads as TGTGCCAGCAGTTCCCTCCGGGACAGGACCCAGCCCAAAACCACCATATATTTT. This codes for CASSSLRDRTQPKTTIYF.

This chain joins TRBV29-1 and TRBJ2-1; tentative D call: TRBD1 (7 bases). CDR3 length equals 22 residues. CDR1 SQVTM and CDR2 ANQGSEA come from the germline V gene. Trimming pared 0 bases from V and 3 bases from J, leaving 33 bases between. Here the CDR3 DNA reads TGCAGCGTTGAAGATGGGGATGTCGGGACAGCGACTAGTGAGGGACTCTACAATGAGCAGTTCTTC. It yields the protein CSVEDGDVGTATSEGLYNEQFF.

The chain joins TRBV2 to TRBJ1-2; a possible D gene is TRBD1 (6 bases). The germline gives CDR1 SNHLY, CDR2 FYNNEI. This CDR3 contains 11 residues. Between the trimmed V and J ends, which lost 8 bases and 8 bases, there was a span of 12 bases. This chain's CDR3 is CASPGATGYTF. For the CDR3, the DNA is TGTGCCAGCCCAGGGGCGACGGGCTACACCTTC.

In DNA form, the CDR3 reads TGTGCCAGCAGCTTAGACTGGGCTGACTCCTACGAGCAGTACTTC. Translation gives CASSLDWADSYEQYF. This chain links TRBV11-2 with TRBJ2-7; D gene uncertain. There are 15 residues in the CDR3. The V end lost 0 bases, the J end lost 0 bases, and 9 bases lay between the germline ends. Looked up from germline, CDR1 is SGHAT and CDR2 is FQNNGV.

The chain is built from TRBV5-4 and TRBJ1-1; D possibly corresponds to TRBD1 (5 bases). Trimming took 1 base from V and 2 from J, leaving 12 bases between them. Germline-derived CDR1 and CDR2 are SGHNT and YYREEE (reference sequence). This CDR3 is 15 amino acids long. The DNA of the CDR3 is TGTGCCAGCAGCTTGCGTCCAGGGATAAACACTGAAGCTTTCTTT. This sequence encodes CASSLRPGINTEAFF.

This chain links TRBV7-9 with TRBJ2-1; no definite D call. Between the trimmed V and J ends, which lost 5 bases and 1 base, there was a span of 9 bases. From germline, CDR1 is SEHNR and CDR2 FQNEAQ (reference sequence). This CDR3 has 14 residues. CDR3 in amino acids: CASSPSHSYNEQFF. The CDR3 bases are TGTGCCAGCAGCCCCAGTCATTCCTACAATGAGCAGTTCTTC.